The TCR beta chain described here comes from a study of T cells in tuberculosis. About this clone itself: An end of the junction does not agree with germline; a read error may underlie this.

The germline V gene encodes CDR1 SGHTA and CDR2 FQGNSA. The CDR3 is 14 residues long. Cells were sorted from thawed PBMC rested overnight and stained with GMM-loaded CD1B tetramer, viability dye and anti-CD3. CD1B tetramers were loaded with Rhodococcus equi-derived C32 glucose monomycolate. Here immunoSEQ multiplex PCR was the method, and the copy in TCRdb shows in-frame clones only, minus some. Here the sample spans approximately 59,000 clones, about four fifths being singletons. The chain is built from TRBV7-2 and TRBJ2-5; a possible D gene is TRBD2 (5 bases). Sequences were obtained from CD1b-GMM tetramer-negative cells sorted from PBMCs. The sequence was collected from an adult woman with latent tuberculosis. In DNA form, the CDR3 reads TGTGCCAGCTGCTTGGACTGGAATCAAGAGACCCAGTACTTC. The encoded protein is CASCLDWNQETQYF.